This passage covers 28 T cell receptor beta chains from one sample sequenced in a study of blood T cell repertoires in COVID-19. Clones were read by immunoSEQ multiplex PCR, and TCRdb kept only the in-frame ones, dropping some. The sample shows 30,000 to 35,000 clones, around 90% of them seen only once. The sequenced sample consisted of peripheral blood. These receptors all come from a woman between 40 and 55 years old with active or convalescent COVID-19.

This chain uses TRBV6-2 or TRBV6-3 with TRBJ2-4; tentative D call: TRBD1 (5 bases). This CDR3 spans 14 amino acids. The V end was cut by 6 bases, the J end by 4 bases, with 13 bases between. Germline CDR1 is MNHEY and CDR2 is SVGEGT. The CDR3 DNA is TGTGCCAGCAGCCCTCCCCCAGGGAAAAACATTCAGTACTTC. Residues: CASSPPPGKNIQYF.

This clone was picked up a small number of times. The V and J genes are TRBV4-1 and TRBJ2-7; possible D gene TRBD2, 5 bases. This CDR3 contains 13 residues. Germline CDR1 reads MGHRA; CDR2 reads YSYEKL. Trimming removed 1 base from V and 4 bases from J, with 8 bases in between. CDR3 bases: TGCGCCAGCAGCCAAGGACGGACTTACGAGCAGTACTTC. As protein: CASSQGRTYEQYF.

A single count supports this clone. V is TRBV15 and J is TRBJ1-3; D is unresolved. The CDR3 consists of 13 residues. V was shortened by 6 bases and J by 0 bases, with 6 bases between the two germline ends. Per the germline V gene, CDR1 is LNHNV and CDR2 is YYDKDF (reference sequence). The CDR3 DNA reads as TGTGCCACCAGGCGGTACTCTGGAAACACCATATATTTT. It is translated as CATRRYSGNTIYF. The variable domain in full, with the rest retrieved from reference TRBV15 and TRBJ1-3, is DAMVIQNPRYQVTQFGKPVTLSCSQTLNHNVMYWYQQKSSQAPKLLFHYYDKDFNNEADTPDNFQSRRPNTSFCFLDIRSPGLGDTAMYLCATRRYSGNTIYFGEGSWLTVV.

The chain is built from TRBV19 and TRBJ1-5, with 7 positions matching TRBD1. Germline V lookup: CDR1 LNHDA, CDR2 SQIVND (reference sequence). This CDR3 spans 16 amino acids. V dropped 5 bases and J dropped 6; count of bases not matched to a gene: 13. This chain's CDR3 is CASSRTGQLRAQPQHF. CDR3 DNA sequence: TGTGCCAGTAGTCGGACAGGCCAGCTTAGGGCTCAGCCCCAGCATTTT. The variable domain in full, with the rest retrieved from reference TRBV19 and TRBJ1-5, is DGGITQSPKYLFRKEGQNVTLSCEQNLNHDAMYWYRQDPGQGLRLIYYSQIVNDFQKGDIAEGYSVSREKKESFPLTVTSAQKNPTAFYLCASSRTGQLRAQPQHFGDGTRLSIL.

The chain couples TRBV4-1 to TRBJ2-7, with 7 bases fitting TRBD2. The V gene end was trimmed by 4 bases and the J gene end by 5 bases; junction bases not matched to a gene: 11. The V gene's germline CDR1 is MGHRA and CDR2 YSYEKL. The CDR3 extends over 15 amino acids. This chain's CDR3 is CASSPRGWRENEQYF. The CDR3 DNA sequence: TGCGCCAGCAGCCCCCGGGGGTGGCGGGAGAACGAGCAGTACTTC.

The V and J genes are TRBV7-2 and TRBJ2-5; TRBD2 aligns across 8 bases. The trim removed 5 bases at V and 2 bases at J, leaving 10 bases unmatched. Germline assignment: CDR1 SGHTA and CDR2 FQGNSA. This CDR3 is 16 amino acids long. The CDR3 DNA follows: TGTGCCAGCAGCACTGTCCCAGCGGGGGTACAAGAGACCCAGTACTTC. This encodes CASSTVPAGVQETQYF. The full variable domain, its missing parts supplied by reference TRBV7-2 and TRBJ2-5, is GAGVSQSPSNKVTEKGKDVELRCDPISGHTALYWYRQSLGQGLEFLIYFQGNSAPDKSGLPSDRFSAERTGGSVSTLTIQRTQQEDSAVYLCASSTVPAGVQETQYFGPGTRLLVL.

V usage is TRBV5-4 and J usage is TRBJ2-7; 7 nucleotides align to TRBD1. V dropped 4 bases and J dropped 6; count of bases not matched to a gene: 10. This CDR3 contains 14 residues. Germline CDR1 SGHNT, CDR2 YYREEE (reference sequence). The DNA for the CDR3 is TGTGCCAGCAGCCCGGACAGGTTATTTTTCGAGCAGTACTTC. Its translation: CASSPDRLFFEQYF.

This sequence joins TRBV5-3 and TRBJ1-5, with D hard to call. TRBV5-3 is marked as an open reading frame, function uncertain. V shed 4 bases and J shed 8 bases, with 16 bases lying between them. This CDR3 has 14 amino acids. CDR3 loop: CARSGGNLAKPQHF. CDR3 bases: TGTGCCAGAAGCGGCGGGAACCTAGCAAAGCCCCAGCATTTT.

The rearrangement links TRBV7-2 to TRBJ1-1; maybe TRBD1 (6 bases). This CDR3 comprises 14 residues. The V and J ends lost 5 bases and 11 bases respectively, with 21 bases between them. From germline, CDR1 is SGHTA and CDR2 FQGNSA. The DNA for the CDR3 is TGTGCCAGCAGCACTACAGGGAGGTTTAGCGGGGCTTTCTTT. Translated, it gives CASSTTGRFSGAFF.

In DNA, the CDR3 is TGTGCCAGCAGCGAGAACAGCAGTCCGGGGGGCTACACCTTC. This sequence encodes CASSENSSPGGYTF. The chain is built from TRBV6-5 and TRBJ1-2; no firm D call. The CDR3 runs 14 residues. Germline lookup yields CDR1 MNHEY and CDR2 SVGAGI. Trimming removed 6 bases at V and 8 bases at J, with 19 bases between.

In this sample, this clone turned up once. The V and J genes are TRBV3-1 (or the pseudogene TRBV3-2) and TRBJ2-1; 11 positions agree with TRBD1. The CDR3 consists of 15 residues. With 4 bases clipped from V and 4 bases from J, the junction kept 3 bases outside the gene matches. CDR1 is LGHDT and CDR2 is YNNKEL in the germline V gene (reference sequence). CDR3 in DNA: TGTGCCAGCAGCCTGGGACAGGGGGTTTACAATGAGCAGTTCTTC. It yields the protein CASSLGQGVYNEQFF.

This chain joins TRBV10-1 and TRBJ2-2, with TRBD1 matching over 7 bases. The germline V gene encodes CDR1 WNHNN and CDR2 SYGVQD (reference sequence). This CDR3 is 16 amino acids long. Trimming removed 0 bases from V and 3 bases from J; junction bases left unmatched: 4. CDR3 in DNA: TGCGCCAGCAGTGAGTCGAGGGGGCCGTACACCGGGGAGCTGTTTTTT. Protein product: CASSESRGPYTGELFF.

This chain links TRBV2 with TRBJ2-1; 10 bases match TRBD2. The length of the CDR3 is 15 residues. V lost 6 bases to trimming and J lost 4 bases; unmatched junction nucleotides: 6. From germline, CDR1 is SNHLY and CDR2 FYNNEI. CDR3 sequence (DNA): TGTGCCAGCAGCCAACTAGCGGGGCCGTACAATGAGCAGTTCTTC. Translating it yields CASSQLAGPYNEQFF.

This chain uses TRBV30 with TRBJ1-3; 7 bases are a match to TRBD1. This CDR3 spans 13 amino acids. Trimming cost V 3 bases and J 4 bases; bases outside gene matches: 3. In germline, CDR1 is GTSNPN, CDR2 SVGIG (reference sequence). The CDR3 reads CAWSQTGGNTIYF. The CDR3 nucleotides are TGTGCCTGGAGCCAGACAGGGGGAAACACCATATATTTT.

V usage is TRBV15 and J usage is TRBJ1-2, with TRBD1 as a possible D gene (5 bases). CDR1 and CDR2 from the germline V gene are LNHNV and YYDKDF (reference sequence). V was clipped by 8 bases and J by 6 bases, with 16 bases between them. This CDR3 contains 13 residues. CDR3 region: CATREREGHGYTF. In DNA, the CDR3 is TGTGCCACCCGCGAAAGGGAGGGGCATGGCTACACCTTC. The full variable domain, its missing parts supplied by reference TRBV15 and TRBJ1-2, is DAMVIQNPRYQVTQFGKPVTLSCSQTLNHNVMYWYQQKSSQAPKLLFHYYDKDFNNEADTPDNFQSRRPNTSFCFLDIRSPGLGDTAMYLCATREREGHGYTFGSGTRLTVV.

The table lists this clone with a count of one. J is TRBJ2-7 and V is TRBV5-1; D not resolved. CDR3 length: 13 residues. V was shortened by 3 bases and J by 3 bases, with 10 bases between the two germline ends. Germline CDR1 SGHRS, CDR2 YFSETQ. The CDR3, as DNA: TGCGCCAGCAGCTCCCTCCCCGGCTACGAGCAGTACTTC. Translation gives CASSSLPGYEQYF.

This chain uses TRBV6-5 with TRBJ2-7; D may be TRBD2 (6 bases). Germline V gives CDR1 MNHEY, CDR2 SVGAGI. V shed 7 bases and J shed 2 bases, with 18 bases lying between them. There are 15 residues in the CDR3. CDR3 bases: TGTGCCAGCACCCCCCCGAGCGGGTCAACCTACGAGCAGTACTTC. It codes for CASTPPSGSTYEQYF.

This chain uses TRBV19 with TRBJ2-1; weak D call: TRBD1 (6 bases). The CDR3 runs 13 residues. Germline CDR1 reads LNHDA; CDR2 reads SQIVND (reference sequence). Deletions cut 3 bases from V and 10 bases from J, with 13 bases between. Written as DNA, the CDR3 is TGTGCCAGTAGTATTACAGGGACGGGGGAGCAGTTCTTC. This encodes CASSITGTGEQFF.

The chain is built from TRBV5-4 and TRBJ2-2, with 10 bases fitting TRBD2. The CDR3 is made up of 16 amino acids. The germline V gene encodes CDR1 SGHNT and CDR2 YYREEE (reference sequence). V shed 3 bases, J shed 4 bases, and the junction held 6 bases outside the gene matches. This chain's CDR3 is CASSSLAGAVTGELFF. CDR3 coding DNA: TGTGCCAGCAGCTCGCTAGCGGGAGCGGTCACCGGGGAGCTGTTTTTT.

The rearrangement links TRBV20-1 to TRBJ2-3; 10 positions match TRBD2. V was clipped by 3 bases and J by 5 bases; unmatched bases: 5. The germline V gene encodes CDR1 DFQATT and CDR2 SNEGSKA (reference sequence). CDR3 length: 14 residues. CDR3: CSASLAGVRDTQYF. Written as DNA, the CDR3 is TGCAGTGCTAGTCTAGCGGGAGTGAGAGATACGCAGTATTTT.

The chain is built from TRBV10-3 and TRBJ2-7, with TRBD1 identical over 9 bases. The CDR3 contains 15 residues. The V segment lost 4 bases and the J segment 5 bases; nucleotides outside the gene matches: 9. CDR1 and CDR2 from the germline V gene are ENHRY and SYGVKD. The CDR3 here is CAISGPGQGEDEQYF. The CDR3 nucleotides are TGTGCCATCAGTGGACCGGGACAGGGTGAGGACGAGCAGTACTTC.

The rearrangement links TRBV19 to TRBJ1-1; D is perhaps TRBD1 (6 bases). Trimming removed 5 bases at V and 1 base at J, with 8 bases between. Germline V CDR1 and CDR2: LNHDA, SQIVND (reference sequence). This CDR3 region has 13 residues. The DNA of the CDR3 is TGTGCCAGTAGTCCGACAGGGAACACTGAAGCTTTCTTT. Translating gives CASSPTGNTEAFF.

V is TRBV15 and J is TRBJ2-5; TRBD2 is a possible D gene (6 bases). The CDR3 runs to 13 residues. Trimming took 5 bases from V and 4 from J, leaving 11 bases between them. Per germline, CDR1 LNHNV and CDR2 YYDKDF (reference sequence). The chain's CDR3 is CATSRGTGETQYF. The CDR3 bases are TGTGCCACCAGCCGAGGGACTGGAGAGACCCAGTACTTC. The whole variable domain, remainder taken from reference TRBV15 and TRBJ2-5, is DAMVIQNPRYQVTQFGKPVTLSCSQTLNHNVMYWYQQKSSQAPKLLFHYYDKDFNNEADTPDNFQSRRPNTSFCFLDIRSPGLGDTAMYLCATSRGTGETQYFGPGTRLLVL.

The chain combines TRBV6-2 or TRBV6-3 with TRBJ2-2; TRBD1 agrees at 8 bases. The CDR3 contains 14 residues. CDR1 and CDR2 from the germline V gene are MNHEY and SVGEGT. V gave up 6 bases and J gave up 6 bases; unmatched junction bases: 6. CDR3 nucleotide sequence: TGTGCCAGCAGCCCGGACAGGGAGTCCGGGGAGCTGTTTTTT. Translation: CASSPDRESGELFF.

The chain recombines TRBV5-1 with TRBJ2-1; maybe TRBD2 (6 bases). The CDR3 consists of 14 residues. In germline, CDR1 is SGHRS, CDR2 YFSETQ. Trimming removed 3 bases at V and 5 bases at J, with 12 bases between. This chain's CDR3 is CASSWGPGDNEQFF. For the CDR3, the DNA is TGCGCCAGCAGCTGGGGACCGGGGGACAATGAGCAGTTCTTC.

The chain recombines TRBV29-1 with TRBJ2-5; TRBD1 agrees at 7 bases. The CDR3 contains 13 residues. Germline V lookup: CDR1 SQVTM, CDR2 ANQGSEA. V lost 7 bases, J lost 5 bases, and 10 bases stayed unmatched. This CDR3 reads CSGDRALGETQYF. CDR3 nucleotides: TGCAGCGGAGACAGGGCGTTGGGGGAGACCCAGTACTTC.

The chain is built from TRBV7-3 and TRBJ2-3; D not resolved. Germline CDR1 is SGHTA and CDR2 is FQGTGA. The CDR3 is made up of 14 amino acids. Trimming took off 4 bases at V and 4 bases at J, with 12 bases between the two ends. The CDR3 nucleotides read TGTGCCAGCAGCTCTGAGGAATTTTCAGATACGCAGTATTTT. Translating gives CASSSEEFSDTQYF.

The gene calls are TRBV6-1 and TRBJ2-2; 12 nucleotides align to TRBD2. The J segment lost 4 bases and the V segment lost 4 bases, leaving 13 bases of the junction unmatched. The V gene's germline CDR1 is MNHNS and CDR2 SASEGT. The CDR3 runs 19 residues. CDR3 protein: CASSVMTSGRGWSTGELFF. CDR3 in DNA: TGTGCCAGCAGTGTGATGACTAGCGGGAGAGGGTGGAGCACCGGGGAGCTGTTTTTT.